This section outlines one T cell receptor (beta chain) sequence together with its context. The CDR3 loop spans 15 amino acids. J was trimmed by 8 bases and V by 0 bases; bases with no gene match: 1. CDR1 and CDR2 (germline): MNHEY, SVGAGI. These data originate in a study of blood T cell repertoires in COVID-19. Clones were read by immunoSEQ multiplex PCR, and TCRdb kept only the in-frame ones, dropping some. In the table there are approximately 210,000 clones, approximately 87% of which are singletons. This chain joins TRBV6-5 and TRBJ2-1; 13 bases are a match to TRBD2. The TCR comes from a woman between 70 and 85 years old with acute or convalescent COVID-19. Sequencing input: peripheral blood. The chain's CDR3 is CASSYSGTSGDEQFF. The DNA of the CDR3 is TGTGCCAGCAGTTACTCTGGGACTAGCGGGGATGAGCAGTTCTTC.